The rows below give T cell receptor beta chains drawn from one sample of a study of early T cells in non-severe SARS-CoV-2 infection. One entry per CDR3 protein results from TCRdb running MiXCR on the 5' RACE reads. The repertoire has some 27,000 distinct CDR3 sequences, approximately 4.3% of them found once; the top ten carry about 12%. The sequencing input was whole blood. The source is an adult who was a healthcare worker with PCR-confirmed SARS-CoV-2 infection or an uninfected control (not recorded which). CDR3s include the opening cysteine and the closing phenylalanine or tryptophan. Fields, in order: CDR3 DNA, CDR3 protein, J gene, V gene, clone size, D gene. A D gene is named only where the DNA matches it firmly. The size of a clone is reported for some rows only, either as once, few or many, or as a class for expanded clones.

cdr3_nt: TGTGCCAGCAGTCCGCTCGGGTCACTGCTCACAGATACGCAGTATTTT
cdr3_aa: CASSPLGSLLTDTQYF
j_call: TRBJ2-3
v_call: TRBV28
clone_size: many
d_call: -

cdr3_nt: TGTGCCAGCAGCCCCTCTGGGGGTTCAGGGCAGCCCCAGCATTTT
cdr3_aa: CASSPSGGSGQPQHF
j_call: TRBJ1-5
v_call: TRBV3-1
clone_size: many
d_call: -

cdr3_nt: TGTGCCAGCAGTTTGTCGAGCGGGGGACTATCCTACGAGCAGTACTTC
cdr3_aa: CASSLSSGGLSYEQYF
j_call: TRBJ2-7
v_call: TRBV12-3/TRBV12-4
clone_size: -
d_call: TRBD2

cdr3_nt: TGTGCCAGCAGCTTGCGTGGACAAGGGGATACCATTCAGTACTTC
cdr3_aa: CASSLRGQGDTIQYF
j_call: TRBJ2-4
v_call: TRBV3-1
clone_size: few
d_call: -

cdr3_nt: TGCGCCAGCAGCCCCGGGACAGGCTCGGTGAACACTGAAGCTTTCTTT
cdr3_aa: CASSPGTGSVNTEAFF
j_call: TRBJ1-1
v_call: TRBV5-1
clone_size: many
d_call: TRBD1

cdr3_nt: TGTGCCATCAGTGAGTCGCCCGGGGCGGGGACCGGGGAGCTGTTTTTT
cdr3_aa: CAISESPGAGTGELFF
j_call: TRBJ2-2
v_call: TRBV10-3
clone_size: many
d_call: -

cdr3_nt: TGTGCCAGCAGCGTAGGCCCCCTGAGTCGGGAGAACACCGGGGAGCTGTTTTTT
cdr3_aa: CASSVGPLSRENTGELFF
j_call: TRBJ2-2
v_call: TRBV9
clone_size: many
d_call: -

cdr3_nt: TGTGCCAGCAGCTCACGGACTAGCGGGAGCTACAATGAGCAGTTCTTC
cdr3_aa: CASSSRTSGSYNEQFF
j_call: TRBJ2-1
v_call: TRBV7-2
clone_size: few
d_call: TRBD2

cdr3_nt: TGTGCCAGCAACCAAAACCCCGGGACTAGCGGGAGTCTTCACGAGCAGTACTTC
cdr3_aa: CASNQNPGTSGSLHEQYF
j_call: TRBJ2-7
v_call: TRBV3-1
clone_size: -
d_call: TRBD2

cdr3_nt: TGTGCCAGCAGACCGGGACTCCTCATACCTCACACAGATACGCAGTATTTT
cdr3_aa: CASRPGLLIPHTDTQYF
j_call: TRBJ2-3
v_call: TRBV7-2
clone_size: many
d_call: -

cdr3_nt: TGTGCCAGCAGCCAAGGGACTAGCAGAGATACGCAGTATTTT
cdr3_aa: CASSQGTSRDTQYF
j_call: TRBJ2-3
v_call: TRBV4-2
clone_size: -
d_call: TRBD2

cdr3_nt: TGTGCCAGCGGAGGCCAGGGGGTCTGGGGCTCCTACAATGAGCAGTTCTTC
cdr3_aa: CASGGQGVWGSYNEQFF
j_call: TRBJ2-1
v_call: TRBV27
clone_size: many
d_call: TRBD1

cdr3_nt: TGCGCCAGCAGCTTGGATCGAGCGACTCCCCCCTACGAGCAGTACTTC
cdr3_aa: CASSLDRATPPYEQYF
j_call: TRBJ2-7
v_call: TRBV5-1
clone_size: many
d_call: -

cdr3_nt: TGTGCCAGCAGTTTGGGGGGGTCGGGGACTGAAGCTTTCTTT
cdr3_aa: CASSLGGSGTEAFF
j_call: TRBJ1-1
v_call: TRBV27
clone_size: -
d_call: -

cdr3_nt: TGTGCCAGCAGTCCCCTAAAGGGACTAGCCCTTTACAATGAGCAGTTCTTC
cdr3_aa: CASSPLKGLALYNEQFF
j_call: TRBJ2-1
v_call: TRBV2
clone_size: many
d_call: TRBD2

cdr3_nt: TGTGCCAGCAGCCCGGACCGACAGGGTCCTAATGAAAAACTGTTTTTT
cdr3_aa: CASSPDRQGPNEKLFF
j_call: TRBJ1-4
v_call: TRBV7-9
clone_size: many
d_call: TRBD1

cdr3_nt: TGCGCCAGCAGCATGGGAGGCATCGGTGAGAATGAGCAGTTCTTC
cdr3_aa: CASSMGGIGENEQFF
j_call: TRBJ2-1
v_call: TRBV5-1
clone_size: many
d_call: -

cdr3_nt: TGCGCCAGCAGCTGGGGACAGGGAAGCAATCAGCCCCAGCATTTT
cdr3_aa: CASSWGQGSNQPQHF
j_call: TRBJ1-5
v_call: TRBV5-1
clone_size: many
d_call: TRBD1

cdr3_nt: TGCAGTGTTACCCGTCTCTACAATGAGCAGTTCTTC
cdr3_aa: CSVTRLYNEQFF
j_call: TRBJ2-1
v_call: TRBV20-1
clone_size: many
d_call: -

cdr3_nt: TGTGCCAGCAGCTTAGAAGGCGGGTCGACAGGCACAGATACGCAGTATTTT
cdr3_aa: CASSLEGGSTGTDTQYF
j_call: TRBJ2-3
v_call: TRBV7-6
clone_size: few
d_call: -

cdr3_nt: TGTGCCAGCTCACCGACCGCTAGCACAGATACGCAGTATTTT
cdr3_aa: CASSPTASTDTQYF
j_call: TRBJ2-3
v_call: TRBV18
clone_size: few
d_call: -

cdr3_nt: TGTGCCAGCAACGAAGGCGGGGCAGGGTACAATGAGCAGTTCTTC
cdr3_aa: CASNEGGAGYNEQFF
j_call: TRBJ2-1
v_call: TRBV4-2
clone_size: many
d_call: -

cdr3_nt: TGTGCCTGGAGTGGCGGGAGCTCCTACAATGAGCAGTTCTTC
cdr3_aa: CAWSGGSSYNEQFF
j_call: TRBJ2-1
v_call: TRBV30
clone_size: many
d_call: TRBD2

cdr3_nt: TGTGCCAGCAGCGTAGATCCAAATTACAATGAGCAGTTCTTC
cdr3_aa: CASSVDPNYNEQFF
j_call: TRBJ2-1
v_call: TRBV9
clone_size: -
d_call: -

cdr3_nt: TGTGCCAGCAGGACCGGCGGAGGAGGTAGAGAGACCCAGTACTTC
cdr3_aa: CASRTGGGGRETQYF
j_call: TRBJ2-5
v_call: TRBV6-5
clone_size: many
d_call: -

cdr3_nt: TGTGCCAGCAGTCCTCGTGGACTGAGCCTAGCCAAAAACATTCAGTACTTC
cdr3_aa: CASSPRGLSLAKNIQYF
j_call: TRBJ2-4
v_call: TRBV6-5
clone_size: many
d_call: -

cdr3_nt: TGCGCCAGCAGTCAATTTTACGGGAGCTCCTACAATGAGCAGTTCTTC
cdr3_aa: CASSQFYGSSYNEQFF
j_call: TRBJ2-1
v_call: TRBV23-1
clone_size: many
d_call: -

cdr3_nt: TGTGCCAGCAGCTCCCAGGGGGGGGAAAGCTCTGGGGCCAACGTCCTGACTTTC
cdr3_aa: CASSSQGGESSGANVLTF
j_call: TRBJ2-6
v_call: TRBV7-6
clone_size: many
d_call: -

cdr3_nt: TGTGCCAGCAGCCCCCGTGGCGAAGTCTCTGGGGCCAACGTCCTGACTTTC
cdr3_aa: CASSPRGEVSGANVLTF
j_call: TRBJ2-6
v_call: TRBV7-3
clone_size: many
d_call: -

cdr3_nt: TGTGCCAGCAGTGACAGGGGCAAGGGGAACATTCAGTACTTC
cdr3_aa: CASSDRGKGNIQYF
j_call: TRBJ2-4
v_call: TRBV6-2/TRBV6-3
clone_size: many
d_call: TRBD1

cdr3_nt: TGCGCCAGCAGCTTGGTGGCTGCCTCCCAAGAGACCCAGTACTTC
cdr3_aa: CASSLVAASQETQYF
j_call: TRBJ2-5
v_call: TRBV5-1
clone_size: many
d_call: -

cdr3_nt: TGTGCCAGCAGCGTCAGCCTCCAATACGAGCAGTACTTC
cdr3_aa: CASSVSLQYEQYF
j_call: TRBJ2-7
v_call: TRBV5-6
clone_size: many
d_call: -

cdr3_nt: TGTGCCAGCAGCTATAGAGGACGGAACACTGAAGCTTTCTTT
cdr3_aa: CASSYRGRNTEAFF
j_call: TRBJ1-1
v_call: TRBV11-2
clone_size: few
d_call: -

cdr3_nt: TGTGCCACCATGGAACGAGTAAACTCAATCTCCTACGAGCAGTACTTC
cdr3_aa: CATMERVNSISYEQYF
j_call: TRBJ2-7
v_call: TRBV24-1
clone_size: many
d_call: -

cdr3_nt: TGTGCCAGTAGCCCAGGGTTATCTCCCAATCAGCCCCAGCATTTT
cdr3_aa: CASSPGLSPNQPQHF
j_call: TRBJ1-5
v_call: TRBV19
clone_size: medium-sized
d_call: -

cdr3_nt: TGTGCCAGTAGTATAGAGGGAGGGGCATACGAGCAGTACTTC
cdr3_aa: CASSIEGGAYEQYF
j_call: TRBJ2-7
v_call: TRBV19
clone_size: many
d_call: TRBD2

cdr3_nt: TGTGCCAGCAGCCCCGTGGGGGAAGGTAGTGGAAACACCATATATTTT
cdr3_aa: CASSPVGEGSGNTIYF
j_call: TRBJ1-3
v_call: TRBV7-8
clone_size: -
d_call: -

cdr3_nt: TGTGCCACCAGCAGAACCCCATGGGAGACTGAAGCTTTCTTT
cdr3_aa: CATSRTPWETEAFF
j_call: TRBJ1-1
v_call: TRBV15
clone_size: few
d_call: -

cdr3_nt: TGTGCCAGCACTCGAGCCAGAGCGCTCATGAACACTGAAGCTTTCTTT
cdr3_aa: CASTRARALMNTEAFF
j_call: TRBJ1-1
v_call: TRBV7-3
clone_size: many
d_call: -

cdr3_nt: TGTGCCAGCAAAGACTGGAGCTCCGGCGAGCAGTTCTTC
cdr3_aa: CASKDWSSGEQFF
j_call: TRBJ2-1
v_call: TRBV7-3
clone_size: many
d_call: -

cdr3_nt: TGTGCCAGCAGCTCGAGGACAGGACCACAGCCCCAGCATTTT
cdr3_aa: CASSSRTGPQPQHF
j_call: TRBJ1-5
v_call: TRBV7-8
clone_size: many
d_call: TRBD1

cdr3_nt: TGCGCCAGCAGTGACACCTATAATTCACCCCTCCACTTT
cdr3_aa: CASSDTYNSPLHF
j_call: TRBJ1-6
v_call: TRBV10-1
clone_size: many
d_call: -